Presented here are 21 T cell receptor beta chains from one specimen sequenced in a study of T cells in Graves' hyperthyroidism and ophthalmopathy (dated by TCRdb to the late 2010s). Library construction relied on multiplex PCR. TCRdb shows the sequencer as Illumina HiSeq 2000. TCR beta CDR3 regions were amplified from RNA transcripts. The TCR CDR3 was subjected to a first round of RT-PCR using the HTBI primer set and the Qiagen OneStep RT-PCR kit. TCRdb reran the public reads through fastp at Q25 and MiXCR, keeping productive beta chains. Entries are consolidated by CDR3 protein sequence, retaining the most common genes and DNA. Within this sample are fewer than 350,000 distinct CDR3 sequences, with roughly an eighth of them counted one time only. 7% to 9.5% of the sample is in the top ten clones. Sequencing was performed on blood. Receptors originate from a woman aged 40 to 50 with Graves' hyperthyroidism.

This clonotype was counted at least ten times. V and J are TRBV7-9 and TRBJ2-7; 8 nucleotides agree with TRBD1. J lost 6 bases, V lost 7 bases, and 14 bases had no gene match. The CDR3 length is 15 residues. Germline V gene sequence: CDR1 SEHNR, CDR2 FQNEAQ (reference sequence). The CDR3: CASTLGGRGRGEQYF. DNA for the CDR3: TGTGCCAGCACCCTAGGGGGCAGGGGGCGAGGCGAGCAGTACTTC.

This clonotype was observed a handful of times. A clone one base away is much larger, so this may be a read error. This sequence joins TRBV2 and TRBJ2-5; D possibly uses TRBD1 or TRBD2 (5 bases each). V lost 4 bases and J 2 bases, leaving 14 bases between the germline ends. Germline assignment: CDR1 SNHLY and CDR2 FYNNEI. CDR3 length: 15 amino acids. CDR3 nucleotides: TGTGCCAGCAGTGGGGGACGGGCGATTCAAGAGACCCAGTACTTC. As protein: CASSGGRAIQETQYF.

This clonotype was counted many times. The chain joins TRBV20-1 to TRBJ2-3; weak D call: TRBD2 (6 bases). The CDR3 contains 15 residues. V lost 0 bases to trimming and J lost 9 bases, with 19 bases between them. Germline assignment: CDR1 DFQATT and CDR2 SNEGSKA (reference sequence). CDR3: CSARDRGGLGGTQYF. CDR3 DNA sequence: TGCAGTGCTAGAGATCGAGGAGGGTTGGGCGGGACGCAGTATTTT.

There are a few counts of this clonotype. The chain has TRBV25-1 and TRBJ1-1; possible D gene TRBD1, 6 bases. The V gene lost 6 bases and the J gene lost 4 bases, with 15 bases spanning the gap. The CDR3 length is 14 residues. Germline loops: CDR1 MGHDK, CDR2 SYGVNS. CDR3 region: CASRGGGGGTEAFF. CDR3 coding DNA: TGTGCCAGCAGGGGGGGGGGCGGGGGCACTGAAGCTTTCTTT.

Concerning this clonotype: One end of the junction does not line up with germline, which may come from a read error. The chain has TRBV2 and TRBJ1-1; TRBD1 matches at 9 bases. Germline CDR1 and CDR2: SNHLY and FYNNEI. This CDR3 comprises 14 residues. CDR3 amino acids: CASRGDRVNTEALF. CDR3 DNA sequence: TGTGCCAGCAGAGGGGACAGGGTGAACACCGAAGCTCTCTTT.

This clonotype was found many times. The chain couples TRBV27 to TRBJ2-7, with D maybe TRBD2 (5 bases). The CDR3 contains 15 residues. CDR1 is MNHEY, CDR2 SMNVEV, per germline (reference sequence). V gave up 1 base and J gave up 3 bases, with 13 bases separating them. The CDR3 here is CASSLLGLTIYEQYF. CDR3 coding DNA: TGTGCCAGCAGTTTATTGGGCTTGACTATCTACGAGCAGTACTTC.

DNA for the CDR3: TGTGCCAGCAGCTTATGGAACGGACTCAGCTCTGGAAACACCATATATTTT. Translating gives CASSLWNGLSSGNTIYF. The chain recombines TRBV7-2 with TRBJ1-3; D is ambiguous. CDR3 length equals 17 residues. The germline V gene encodes CDR1 SGHTA and CDR2 FQGNSA. The germline V and J ends were trimmed by 2 bases and 0 bases, with 14 bases remaining between them.

This clonotype occurred many times. The V gene is TRBV2, the J gene TRBJ1-1; D might be TRBD1 (5 bases). The CDR3 covers 14 residues. Per germline, CDR1 SNHLY and CDR2 FYNNEI. With 7 bases removed from V and 1 base from J, the gap between germline ends came to 13 bases. The DNA for the CDR3 is TGTGCCAGCACCGCCTTGGGGGGGAACACTGAAGCTTTCTTT. This gives the protein CASTALGGNTEAFF.

A few counts support this clonotype. This chain connects TRBV3-1 to TRBJ2-2; 15 positions agree with TRBD2. Germline V lookup: CDR1 LGHDT, CDR2 YNNKEL (reference sequence). V gave up 4 bases and J gave up 5 bases; unmatched junction bases: 8. The CDR3 loop spans 18 amino acids. The CDR3 region has the DNA TGTGCCAGCAGCCGCGGAGGACTAGCGGGAGGGCCTACCGGGGAGCTGTTTTTT. It codes for CASSRGGLAGGPTGELFF.

This clonotype was counted ten times or more. The genes are TRBV27 and TRBJ1-2; a weak D match, TRBD1 (5 bases). This CDR3 comprises 15 residues. Trimming removed 3 bases at V and 2 bases at J, with 13 bases between. Germline-derived CDR1 and CDR2 are MNHEY and SMNVEV (reference sequence). DNA for the CDR3: TGTGCCAGCAGTTTCAAGGGACTCACCAACTATGGCTACACCTTC. Its protein product is CASSFKGLTNYGYTF.

The chain couples TRBV20-1 to TRBJ2-1, with TRBD2 matching 9 bases. CDR1 and CDR2 from the germline V gene are DFQATT and SNEGSKA (reference sequence). The CDR3 is 15 amino acids. J lost 9 bases, V lost 0 bases, and 9 bases had no gene match. The CDR3 protein is CSARDPNWREGEQFF. DNA of the CDR3: TGCAGTGCTAGAGATCCAAACTGGCGGGAGGGTGAGCAGTTCTTC.

The genes are TRBV28 and TRBJ1-5, with D perhaps matching TRBD1 (5 bases). This CDR3 has 16 amino acids. In germline, CDR1 is MDHEN, CDR2 SYDVKM. V was trimmed by 4 bases and J by 4 bases, leaving 17 bases between them. In nucleotides, the CDR3 is TGTGCCAGCAGTTGGGGCACGCGCCCAACGAATCAGCCCCAGCATTTT. It encodes CASSWGTRPTNQPQHF.

The chain uses TRBV12-3 or TRBV12-4 and TRBJ2-2; the D gene is possibly TRBD2 (5 bases). V was cut by 5 bases and J by 1 base, with 20 bases left in between. The CDR3 has 18 residues. The CDR3 sequence: CASSPSRGSEENTGELFF. The CDR3 nucleotides are TGTGCCAGCAGTCCATCTCGGGGTAGCGAAGAGAACACCGGGGAGCTGTTTTTT.

J is TRBJ1-3 and V is TRBV28; D perhaps matches TRBD1 (5 bases). V lost 1 base and J 0 bases, leaving 10 bases between the germline ends. Looked up from germline, CDR1 is MDHEN and CDR2 is SYDVKM. The CDR3 loop spans 16 amino acids. CDR3 sequence: CASSLSDNHSGNTIYF. CDR3 bases: TGTGCCAGCAGTTTATCGGACAACCACTCTGGAAACACCATATATTTT.

This clonotype was seen repeatedly, ten times or more. V gene TRBV6-1 combines with J gene TRBJ1-1; D is unclear. Germline V gives CDR1 MNHNS, CDR2 SASEGT. V was trimmed by 7 bases and J by 4 bases, leaving 13 bases between them. The CDR3 has 13 amino acids. The CDR3 bases are TGTGCCAGCACTCTCCTGATAGGCACTGAAGCTTTCTTT. This sequence encodes CASTLLIGTEAFF.

This clonotype was observed many times. The chain carries TRBV7-2 and TRBJ2-4, with a weak D call TRBD2 (7 bases). Germline assignment: CDR1 SGHTA and CDR2 FQGNSA. The CDR3 spans 16 residues. V was clipped by 5 bases and J by 0 bases, with 14 bases between them. CDR3 bases: TGTGCCAGCAGCACCGTCGGGGGGCTAGCCAAAAACATTCAGTACTTC. Translation gives CASSTVGGLAKNIQYF.

V gene TRBV7-2 combines with J gene TRBJ2-5; 14 bases map to TRBD2. The ends lost 5 bases at V and 5 bases at J; junction bases unmatched: 4. Germline V gene data show CDR1 as SGHTA and CDR2 as FQGNSA. There are 15 residues in the CDR3. CDR3 amino acids: CASSEGLAGAETQYF. The DNA for the CDR3 is TGTGCCAGCAGCGAGGGACTAGCGGGAGCTGAGACCCAGTACTTC.

The chain couples TRBV14 to TRBJ1-3; D is uncertain. Trimming left V 0 bases short and J 0 bases short, with 9 bases between. CDR1 SGHDN and CDR2 FVKESK come from the germline V gene. The CDR3 is 16 amino acids. CDR3 bases: TGTGCCAGCAGCCAAGAGCAGTTCAGCTCTGGAAACACCATATATTTT. It translates to CASSQEQFSSGNTIYF. The full variable domain, completed using reference TRBV14 and TRBJ1-3, is EAGVTQFPSHSVIEKGQTVTLRCDPISGHDNLYWYRRVMGKEIKFLLHFVKESKQDESGMPNNRFLAERTGGTYSTLKVQPAELEDSGVYFCASSQEQFSSGNTIYFGEGSWLTVV.

This clonotype was counted many times. J is TRBJ1-6 and V is TRBV28; D is uncertain. V was shortened by 6 bases and J by 14 bases, with 11 bases between the two germline ends. The CDR3 runs to 11 residues. Germline-derived CDR1 and CDR2 are MDHEN and SYDVKM. The CDR3 spells CASSYREALHF. The CDR3 DNA follows: TGTGCCAGCAGCTATAGAGAGGCCCTCCACTTT.

This clonotype was observed many times. The chain combines TRBV13 with TRBJ1-5; TRBD1 matches at 9 bases. Per germline, CDR1 PRHDT and CDR2 FYEKMQ (reference sequence). This CDR3 has 15 residues. Trimming took 6 bases from V and 1 from J; bases not matched to a gene: 4. The CDR3 DNA reads TGTGCCAGCAGAAGAGGACAGGGGAGCAATCAGCCCCAGCATTTT. It specifies CASRRGQGSNQPQHF.

To note about this clonotype: A much larger clone is a single base away; this may be a read error. V and J are TRBV4-1 and TRBJ1-4; TRBD1 aligns across 9 bases. The CDR3 is 13 residues long. Germline lookup yields CDR1 MGHRA and CDR2 YSYEKL. With V trimmed by 5 bases and J by 8 bases, 3 bases remained unmatched. This chain's CDR3 is CASSWGTGEKLFF. The DNA for the CDR3 is TGCGCCAGCAGCTGGGGGACAGGGGAAAAACTGTTTTTT.